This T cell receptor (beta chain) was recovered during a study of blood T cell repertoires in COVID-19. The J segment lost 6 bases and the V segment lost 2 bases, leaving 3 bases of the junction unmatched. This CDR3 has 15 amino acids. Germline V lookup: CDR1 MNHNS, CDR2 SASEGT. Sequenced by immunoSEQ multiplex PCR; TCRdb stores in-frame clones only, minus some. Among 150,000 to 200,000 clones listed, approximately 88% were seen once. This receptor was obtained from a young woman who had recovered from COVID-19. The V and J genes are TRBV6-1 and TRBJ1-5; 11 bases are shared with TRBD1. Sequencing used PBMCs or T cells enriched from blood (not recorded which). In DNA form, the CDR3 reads TGTGCCAGCAGTGAAACCGGGACAGGGGGTCAGCCCCAGCATTTT. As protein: CASSETGTGGQPQHF.